This entry features one T cell receptor beta chain sequence. This record belongs to a study of shared clonotypes between healthy human individuals. Germline V gene sequence: CDR1 MNHEY, CDR2 SVGAGI. Trimming took 0 bases from V and 7 from J; bases not matched to a gene: 4. This CDR3 has 15 residues. The naive CD8 population came from CD45RO-negative cells selected for CCR7, without terminally differentiated effector memory CD45RA+ cells. TCRdb's table, derived via immunoSEQ multiplex PCR, lists solely in-frame clones and lacks some. The table has approximately 2,200,000 clones, roughly 91% seen once. The V call is TRBV6-5, the J call TRBJ1-2, with 11 positions matching TRBD1. The sequenced sample consisted of naive CD8+ T cells from PBMCs. The TCR sequence derives from a man between 18 and 29 years old in good health. Some clones in this sample may be carry-over from other donors' samples. CDR3 sequence reads: CASSYSRTGGSGYTF. The CDR3 DNA is TGTGCCAGCAGTTACTCAAGGACAGGGGGCAGTGGCTACACCTTC.